This TCR beta chain was sequenced during a study of shared T cell receptors in the human thymus. Clones were read by immunoSEQ multiplex PCR, and TCRdb kept only the in-frame ones, dropping some. The sample has approximately 730,000 clones; approximately 85% are singletons. With 5 bases clipped from V and 0 bases from J, the junction kept 3 bases outside the gene matches. CDR1 SEHNR and CDR2 FQNEAQ come from the germline V gene (reference sequence). CDR3 size: 15 residues. This same sample was also taken into another study, of human thymus T cells.

The clonotype originates from a girl younger than two with a congenital heart defect. The sequencing input was thymocytes. The chain recombines TRBV7-9 with TRBJ2-7; 11 bases are a match to TRBD2. The CDR3 reads CASSEGLADSYEQYF. The CDR3 DNA sequence: TGTGCCAGCAGCGAGGGACTAGCGGACTCCTACGAGCAGTACTTC.